The rows below give T cell receptor beta chains drawn from one sample of a study of tumor-infiltrating lymphocytes in primary liver carcinoma. MiXCR, run by TCRdb on the multiplex PCR reads, gives a single entry per CDR3 protein. Of about 74,000 distinct CDR3 sequences in the sample, 60% to 80% were seen once. The sample taken for sequencing was liver tumor tissue from sampling region 4. The receptor source for this set is a man between 40 and 49 years old with primary liver carcinoma and hepatitis B virus infection. The CDR3 runs from the conserved cysteine through the conserved F or W. A D gene is named only where the DNA matches it firmly. Rows give clone size only sometimes, using once, few, many, or a class for an expanded clone.

v_call	clone_size	d_call	j_call	cdr3_aa	cdr3_nt
TRBV11-1	.	.	TRBJ2-3	CVSSIGTSTQTDTQYF	TGTGTCAGCAGCATCGGGACCAGTACACAAACAGATACGCAGTATTTT
TRBV7-9	many	TRBD2	TRBJ2-1	CASSLGGSADNEQFF	TGTGCCAGCAGTCTTGGCGGGAGCGCGGACAATGAGCAGTTCTTC
TRBV5-4	.	TRBD2	TRBJ2-3	CASSPGTSRVGRTDTQYF	TGTGCCAGCAGCCCTGGGACTAGCAGGGTTGGTCGCACAGATACGCAGTATTTT
TRBV11-2	.	.	TRBJ1-3	CGSGPSTGGNTIYF	TGTGGCAGCGGCCCATCGACAGGAGGAAACACCATATATTTT
TRBV11-2	medium-sized	TRBD1	TRBJ1-1	CASSRGGTGNAFF	TGTGCCAGCAGCAGAGGCGGGACAGGGAATGCTTTCTTT
TRBV5-1	few	.	TRBJ1-1	CASSLASGGSTEAFF	TGCGCCAGCAGCTTGGCTTCGGGGGGTAGCACTGAAGCTTTCTTT
TRBV20-1	.	.	TRBJ2-7	CSARGLDLNYYEQYF	TGCAGTGCTAGGGGGCTTGACCTAAACTACTACGAGCAGTACTTC
TRBV11-2	large	.	TRBJ2-7	CASSLGGGYEQYF	TGTGCCAGCAGCTTAGGGGGCGGCTACGAGCAGTACTTC
TRBV5-4	many	.	TRBJ2-7	CASSLVASLHEQYF	TGTGCCAGCAGCTTGGTAGCTAGTCTCCACGAGCAGTACTTC
TRBV7-8	few	TRBD1	TRBJ2-7	CASSSEGQLSYERYF	TGTGCCAGCAGCTCAGAGGGACAGCTATCCTACGAGCGGTACTTC
TRBV13	.	.	TRBJ2-2	CASSLDGITRELFF	TGTGCCAGCAGCCTGGACGGAATCACCAGGGAGCTGTTTTTT